The 3 T cell receptor beta chains listed next were all sequenced from one sample in a study of cytomegalovirus exposure and HLA in healthy donors. This table comes from immunoSEQ multiplex PCR, and its TCRdb copy is limited to in-frame clones, with some not included. The sample lists 52,000 or so clones, 75% to 90% seen once, with roughly 15% in the top ten. The sequenced sample consisted of PBMCs. The receptors originated from a woman under 30 in good health and CMV-seronegative.

V usage is TRBV9 and J usage is TRBJ2-1; D perhaps matches TRBD2 (6 bases). The CDR3 runs 14 residues. Germline assignment: CDR1 SGDLS and CDR2 YYNGEE. V lost 4 bases, J lost 1 base, and 9 bases lay in between. DNA of the CDR3: TGTGCCAGCAGCTCAGGGAGGTCCTACAATGAGCAGTTCTTC. Its protein is CASSSGRSYNEQFF. The whole variable domain, filled in from reference TRBV9 and TRBJ2-1, reads DSGVTQTPKHLITATGQRVTLRCSPRSGDLSVYWYQQSLDQGLQFLIQYYNGEERAKGNILERFSAQQFPDLHSELNLSSLELGDSALYFCASSSGRSYNEQFFGPGTRLTVL.

This chain links TRBV11-2 with TRBJ2-1; TRBD1 agrees at 7 bases. This CDR3 region has 12 residues. Germline V gene lookup returns CDR1 SGHAT and CDR2 FQNNGV. With V trimmed by 5 bases and J by 8 bases, 3 bases remained unmatched. The CDR3 protein is CASSPDRDEQFF. The CDR3, as DNA: TGTGCCAGCAGCCCCGACAGGGATGAGCAGTTCTTC.

This clone was seen a single time. CDR3 DNA sequence: TGCGCCAGCAGCTCCGGACAGTCCTCAGCAACTAATGAAAAACTGTTTTTT. This encodes CASSSGQSSATNEKLFF. The chain is built from TRBV5-1 and TRBJ1-4; maybe TRBD1 (6 bases). This CDR3 comprises 17 residues. Between the trimmed V and J ends, which lost 3 bases and 0 bases, there was a span of 15 bases. CDR1 is SGHRS and CDR2 is YFSETQ in the germline V gene.